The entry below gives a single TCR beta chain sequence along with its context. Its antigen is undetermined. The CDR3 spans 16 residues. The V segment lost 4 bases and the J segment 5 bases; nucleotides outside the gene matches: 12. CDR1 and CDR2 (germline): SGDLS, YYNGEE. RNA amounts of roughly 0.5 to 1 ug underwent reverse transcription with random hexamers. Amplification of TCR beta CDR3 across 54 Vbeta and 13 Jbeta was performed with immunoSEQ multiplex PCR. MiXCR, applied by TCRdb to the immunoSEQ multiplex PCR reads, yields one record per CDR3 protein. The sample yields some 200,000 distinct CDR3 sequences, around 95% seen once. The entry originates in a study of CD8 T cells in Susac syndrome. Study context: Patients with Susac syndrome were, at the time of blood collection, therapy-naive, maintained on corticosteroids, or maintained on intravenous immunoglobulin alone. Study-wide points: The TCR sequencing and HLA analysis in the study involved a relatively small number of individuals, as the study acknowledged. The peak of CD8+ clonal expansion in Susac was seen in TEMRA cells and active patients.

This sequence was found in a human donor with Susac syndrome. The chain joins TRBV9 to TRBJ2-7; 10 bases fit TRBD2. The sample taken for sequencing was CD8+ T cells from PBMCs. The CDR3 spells CASSSTSSGRFNEQYF. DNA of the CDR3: TGTGCCAGCAGCTCCACGAGTAGCGGGAGGTTCAACGAGCAGTACTTC.